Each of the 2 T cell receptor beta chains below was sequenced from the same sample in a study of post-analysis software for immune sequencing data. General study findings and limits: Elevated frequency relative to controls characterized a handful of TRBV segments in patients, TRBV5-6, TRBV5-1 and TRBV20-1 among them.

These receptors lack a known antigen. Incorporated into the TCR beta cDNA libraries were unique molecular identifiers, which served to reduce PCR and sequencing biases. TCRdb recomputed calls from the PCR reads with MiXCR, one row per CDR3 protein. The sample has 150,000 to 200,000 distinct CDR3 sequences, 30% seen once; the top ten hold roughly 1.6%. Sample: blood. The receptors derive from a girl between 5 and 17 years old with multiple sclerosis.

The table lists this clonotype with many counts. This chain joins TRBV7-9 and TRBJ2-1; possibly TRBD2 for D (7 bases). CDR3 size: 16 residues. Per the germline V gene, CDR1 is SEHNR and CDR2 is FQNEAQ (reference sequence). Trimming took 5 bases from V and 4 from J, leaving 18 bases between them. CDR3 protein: CASSPRGGPRYNEQFF. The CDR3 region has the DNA TGTGCCAGCAGCCCGAGGGGGGGGCCGAGGTACAATGAGCAGTTCTTC.

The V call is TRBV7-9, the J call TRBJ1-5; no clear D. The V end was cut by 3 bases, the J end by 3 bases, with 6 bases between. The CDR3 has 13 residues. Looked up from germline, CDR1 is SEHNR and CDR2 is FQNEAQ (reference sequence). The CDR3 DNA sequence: TGTGCCAGCAGCTTCGACGACAATCAGCCCCAGCATTTT. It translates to CASSFDDNQPQHF.